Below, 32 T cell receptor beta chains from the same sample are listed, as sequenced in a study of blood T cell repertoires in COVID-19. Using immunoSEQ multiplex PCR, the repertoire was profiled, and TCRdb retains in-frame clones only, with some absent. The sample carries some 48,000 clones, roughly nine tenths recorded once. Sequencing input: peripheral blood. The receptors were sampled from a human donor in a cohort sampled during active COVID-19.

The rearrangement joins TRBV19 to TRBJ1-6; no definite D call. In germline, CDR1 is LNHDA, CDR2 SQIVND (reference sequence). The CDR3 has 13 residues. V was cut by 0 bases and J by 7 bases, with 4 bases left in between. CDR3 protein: CASSIERNSPLHF. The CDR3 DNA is TGTGCCAGTAGTATAGAGCGGAATTCACCCCTCCACTTT.

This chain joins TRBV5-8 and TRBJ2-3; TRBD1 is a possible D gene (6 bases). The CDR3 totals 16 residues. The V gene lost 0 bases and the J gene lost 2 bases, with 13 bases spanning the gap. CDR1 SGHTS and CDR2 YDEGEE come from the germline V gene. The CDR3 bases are TGTGCCAGCAGCTTGGGGGCCAGGGGCCTCACAGATACGCAGTATTTT. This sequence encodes CASSLGARGLTDTQYF.

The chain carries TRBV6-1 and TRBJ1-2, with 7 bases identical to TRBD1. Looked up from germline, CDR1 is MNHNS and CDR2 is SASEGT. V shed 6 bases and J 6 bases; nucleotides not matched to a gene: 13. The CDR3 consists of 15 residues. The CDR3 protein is CASSLQGRSSHGYTF. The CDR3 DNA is TGTGCCAGCAGCCTACAGGGGAGGTCTAGCCATGGCTACACCTTC.

This chain's CDR3 is CASSSNVGSTEAFF. The CDR3 DNA sequence: TGCGCCAGCAGCTCCAATGTCGGGAGCACTGAAGCTTTCTTT. The V gene is TRBV5-1, the J gene TRBJ1-1; D is unresolved. CDR1 and CDR2 (germline): SGHRS, YFSETQ. The CDR3 has 14 residues. The V gene lost 3 bases and the J gene lost 4 bases, with 13 bases spanning the gap.

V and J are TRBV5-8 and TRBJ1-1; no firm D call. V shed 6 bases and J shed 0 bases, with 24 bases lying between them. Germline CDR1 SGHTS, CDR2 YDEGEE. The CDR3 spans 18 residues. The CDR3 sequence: CASKRGYVMLSMNTEAFF. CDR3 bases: TGTGCCAGCAAGCGCGGTTATGTGATGCTCAGCATGAACACTGAAGCTTTCTTT. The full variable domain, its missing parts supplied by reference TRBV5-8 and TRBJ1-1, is EAGVTQSPTHLIKTRGQQATLRCSPISGHTSVYWYQQALGLGLQFLLWYDEGEERNRGNFPPRFSGRQFPNYSSELNVNALELEDSALYLCASKRGYVMLSMNTEAFFGQGTRLTVV.

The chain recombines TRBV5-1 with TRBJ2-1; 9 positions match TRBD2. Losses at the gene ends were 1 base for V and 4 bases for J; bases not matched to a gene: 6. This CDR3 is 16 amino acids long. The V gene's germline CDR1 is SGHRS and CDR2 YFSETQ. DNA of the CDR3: TGCGCCAGCAGCTTGTCTGCGGGGGGGCATTACAATGAGCAGTTCTTC. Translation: CASSLSAGGHYNEQFF.

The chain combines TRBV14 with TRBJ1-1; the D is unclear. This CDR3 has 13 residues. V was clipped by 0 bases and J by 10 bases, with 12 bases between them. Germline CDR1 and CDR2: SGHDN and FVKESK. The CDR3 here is CASSQDRGMLAFF. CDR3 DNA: TGTGCCAGCAGCCAAGATCGAGGGATGCTAGCTTTCTTT. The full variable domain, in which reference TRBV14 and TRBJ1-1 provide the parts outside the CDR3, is EAGVTQFPSHSVIEKGQTVTLRCDPISGHDNLYWYRRVMGKEIKFLLHFVKESKQDESGMPNNRFLAERTGGTYSTLKVQPAELEDSGVYFCASSQDRGMLAFFGQGTRLTVV.

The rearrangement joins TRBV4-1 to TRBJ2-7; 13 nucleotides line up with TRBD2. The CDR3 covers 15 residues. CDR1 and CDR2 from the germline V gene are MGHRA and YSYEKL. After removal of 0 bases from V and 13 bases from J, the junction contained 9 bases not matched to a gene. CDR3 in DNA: TGCGCCAGCAGCCAAGACCCATTAGGGACTAGCGGGGATTACTTC. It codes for CASSQDPLGTSGDYF.

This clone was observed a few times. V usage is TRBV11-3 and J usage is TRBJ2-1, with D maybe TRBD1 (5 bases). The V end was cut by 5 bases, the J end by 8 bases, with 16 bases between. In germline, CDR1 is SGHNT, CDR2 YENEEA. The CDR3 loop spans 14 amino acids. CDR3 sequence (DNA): TGTGCCAGCAGCCCCGCGTCTGGGGCCGATGAGCAGTTCTTC. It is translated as CASSPASGADEQFF.

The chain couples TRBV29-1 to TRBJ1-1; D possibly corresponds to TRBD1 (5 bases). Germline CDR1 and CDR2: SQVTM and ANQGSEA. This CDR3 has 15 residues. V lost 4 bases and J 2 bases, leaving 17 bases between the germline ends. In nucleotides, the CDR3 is TGCAGCGTTGGATGGACGGAGGGGCTTAACACTGAAGCTTTCTTT. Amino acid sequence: CSVGWTEGLNTEAFF.

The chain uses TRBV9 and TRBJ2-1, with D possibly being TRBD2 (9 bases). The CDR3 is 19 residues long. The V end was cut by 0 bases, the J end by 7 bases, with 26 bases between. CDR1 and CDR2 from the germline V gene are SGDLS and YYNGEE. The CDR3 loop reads CASSVDAAGGTGNGNEQFF. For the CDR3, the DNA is TGTGCCAGCAGCGTAGACGCGGCGGGGGGGACAGGTAATGGGAATGAGCAGTTCTTC.

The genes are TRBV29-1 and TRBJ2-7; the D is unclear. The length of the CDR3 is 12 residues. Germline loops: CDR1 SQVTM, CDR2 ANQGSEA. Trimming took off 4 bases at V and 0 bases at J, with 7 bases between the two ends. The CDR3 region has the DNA TGCAGCGTTGGAGCTAGCTCCTACGAGCAGTACTTC. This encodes CSVGASSYEQYF.

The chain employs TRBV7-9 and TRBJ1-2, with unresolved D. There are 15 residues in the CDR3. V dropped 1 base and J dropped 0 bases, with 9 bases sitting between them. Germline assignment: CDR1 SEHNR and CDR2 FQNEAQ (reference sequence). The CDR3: CASSLGAAANYGYTF. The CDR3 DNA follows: TGTGCCAGCAGCTTAGGAGCAGCGGCTAACTATGGCTACACCTTC. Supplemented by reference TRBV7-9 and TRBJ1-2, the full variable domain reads DTGVSQNPRHKITKRGQNVTFRCDPISEHNRLYWYRQTLGQGPEFLTYFQNEAQLEKSRLLSDRFSAERPKGSFSTLEIQRTEQGDSAMYLCASSLGAAANYGYTFGSGTRLTVV.

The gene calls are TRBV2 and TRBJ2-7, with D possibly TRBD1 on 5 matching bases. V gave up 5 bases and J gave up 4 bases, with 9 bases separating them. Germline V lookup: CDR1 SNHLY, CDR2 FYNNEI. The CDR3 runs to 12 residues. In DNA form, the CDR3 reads TGTGCCAGCAGTTTAGACAGATACGAGCAGTACTTC. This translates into CASSLDRYEQYF.

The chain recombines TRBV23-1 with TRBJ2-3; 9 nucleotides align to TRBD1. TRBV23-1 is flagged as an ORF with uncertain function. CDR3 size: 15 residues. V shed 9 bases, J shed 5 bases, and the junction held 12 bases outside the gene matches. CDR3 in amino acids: CARPNRGRGGDTQYF. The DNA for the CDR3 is TGCGCCAGACCTAACAGGGGGCGAGGGGGAGATACGCAGTATTTT.

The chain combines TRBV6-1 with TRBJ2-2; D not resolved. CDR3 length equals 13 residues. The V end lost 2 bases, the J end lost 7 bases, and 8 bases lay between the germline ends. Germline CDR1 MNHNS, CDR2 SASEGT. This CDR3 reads CASSEQAGGELFF. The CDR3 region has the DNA TGTGCCAGCAGTGAACAGGCCGGCGGGGAGCTGTTTTTT.

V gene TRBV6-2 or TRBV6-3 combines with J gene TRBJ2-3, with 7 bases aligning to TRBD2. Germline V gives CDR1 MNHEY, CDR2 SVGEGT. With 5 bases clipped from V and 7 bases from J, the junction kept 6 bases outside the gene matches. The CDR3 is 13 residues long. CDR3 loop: CASSLERGNTQYF. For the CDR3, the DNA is TGTGCCAGCAGTCTGGAGCGGGGAAATACGCAGTATTTT.

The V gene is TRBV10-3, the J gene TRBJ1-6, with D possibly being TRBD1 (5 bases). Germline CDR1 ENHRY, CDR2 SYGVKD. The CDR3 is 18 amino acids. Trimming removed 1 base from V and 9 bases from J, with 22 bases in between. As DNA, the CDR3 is TGTGCCATCAGTGAGTGGCAGCTACGAAGGGGTTATGCTTCACCCCTCCACTTT. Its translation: CAISEWQLRRGYASPLHF.

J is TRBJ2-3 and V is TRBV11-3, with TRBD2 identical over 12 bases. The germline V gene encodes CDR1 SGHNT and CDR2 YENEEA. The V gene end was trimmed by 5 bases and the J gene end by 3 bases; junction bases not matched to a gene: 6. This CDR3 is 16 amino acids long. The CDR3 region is CASSLGLAGITDTQYF. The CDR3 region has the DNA TGTGCCAGCAGCCTCGGACTAGCGGGAATAACAGATACGCAGTATTTT. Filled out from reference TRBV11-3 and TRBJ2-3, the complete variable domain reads EAGVVQSPRYKIIEKKQPVAFWCNPISGHNTLYWYLQNLGQGPELLIRYENEEAVDDSQLPKDRFSAERLKGVDSTLKIQPAELGDSAVYLCASSLGLAGITDTQYFGPGTRLTVL.

The CDR3 bases are TGTGCCAGCAGTTACTTGCGGGGTAACAATGAGCAGTTCTTC. Protein product: CASSYLRGNNEQFF. The rearrangement links TRBV6-5 to TRBJ2-1, with D possibly TRBD2 on 6 matching bases. V dropped 1 base and J dropped 5 bases, with 9 bases sitting between them. Germline V gene sequence: CDR1 MNHEY, CDR2 SVGAGI. The CDR3 is 14 residues long.

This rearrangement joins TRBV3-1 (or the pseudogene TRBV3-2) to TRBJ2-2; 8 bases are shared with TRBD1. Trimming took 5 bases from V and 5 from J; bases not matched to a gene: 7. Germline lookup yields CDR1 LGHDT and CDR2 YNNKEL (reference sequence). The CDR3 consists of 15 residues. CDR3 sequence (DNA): TGTGCCAGCAGCATAAGGACAGGGAGGACCGGGGAGCTGTTTTTT. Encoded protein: CASSIRTGRTGELFF.

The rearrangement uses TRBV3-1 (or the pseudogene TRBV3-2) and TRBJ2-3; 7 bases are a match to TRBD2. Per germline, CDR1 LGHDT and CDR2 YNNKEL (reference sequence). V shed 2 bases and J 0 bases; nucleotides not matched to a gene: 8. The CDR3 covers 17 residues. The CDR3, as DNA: TGTGCCAGCAGCCAATCCCCCGGGAGGAATAGCACAGATACGCAGTATTTT. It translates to CASSQSPGRNSTDTQYF.

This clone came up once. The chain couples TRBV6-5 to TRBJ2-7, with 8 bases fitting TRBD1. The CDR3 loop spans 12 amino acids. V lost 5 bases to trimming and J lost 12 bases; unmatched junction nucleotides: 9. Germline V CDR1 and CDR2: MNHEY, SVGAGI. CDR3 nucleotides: TGTGCCAGCAGTACTTGGGACAGGTCACCGTACTTC. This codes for CASSTWDRSPYF.

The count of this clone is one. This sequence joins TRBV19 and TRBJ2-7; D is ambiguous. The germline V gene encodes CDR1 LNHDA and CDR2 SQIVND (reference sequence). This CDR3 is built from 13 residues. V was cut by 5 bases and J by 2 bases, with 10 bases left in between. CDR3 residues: CASSEGQAYEQYF. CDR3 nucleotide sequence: TGTGCCAGTAGTGAAGGCCAGGCCTACGAGCAGTACTTC. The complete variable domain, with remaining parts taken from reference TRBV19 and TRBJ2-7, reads DGGITQSPKYLFRKEGQNVTLSCEQNLNHDAMYWYRQDPGQGLRLIYYSQIVNDFQKGDIAEGYSVSREKKESFPLTVTSAQKNPTAFYLCASSEGQAYEQYFGPGTRLTVT.

CDR3 sequence reads: CASSQEQGYGYTF. CDR3 nucleotide sequence: TGTGCCAGCAGCCAGGAACAGGGATATGGCTACACCTTC. This chain uses TRBV11-3 with TRBJ1-2, with a weak D call TRBD1 (6 bases). V lost 5 bases to trimming and J lost 5 bases, with 12 bases between them. Per the germline V gene, CDR1 is SGHNT and CDR2 is YENEEA. This CDR3 has 13 residues.

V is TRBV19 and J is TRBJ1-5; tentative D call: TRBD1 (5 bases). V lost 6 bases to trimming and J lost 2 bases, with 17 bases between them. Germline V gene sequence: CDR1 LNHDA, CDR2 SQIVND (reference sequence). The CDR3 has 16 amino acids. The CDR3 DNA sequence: TGTGCCAGTAGCCCCCGGGGGGGAGGCGGCAATCAGCCCCAGCATTTT. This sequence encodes CASSPRGGGGNQPQHF.

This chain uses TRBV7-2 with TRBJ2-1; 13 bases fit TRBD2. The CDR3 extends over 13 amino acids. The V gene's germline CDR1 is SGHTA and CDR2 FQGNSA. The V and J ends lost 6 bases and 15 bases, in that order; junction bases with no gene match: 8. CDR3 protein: CASSRTSGSPVFF. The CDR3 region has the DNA TGTGCCAGCAGTCGGACTAGCGGGAGTCCGGTGTTCTTC.

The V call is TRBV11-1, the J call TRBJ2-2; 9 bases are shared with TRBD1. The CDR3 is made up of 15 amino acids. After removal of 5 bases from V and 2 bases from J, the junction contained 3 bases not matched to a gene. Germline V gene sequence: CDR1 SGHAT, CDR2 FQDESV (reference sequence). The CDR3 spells CASSADRGNTGELFF. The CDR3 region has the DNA TGTGCCAGCAGCGCGGACAGGGGTAACACCGGGGAGCTGTTTTTT.

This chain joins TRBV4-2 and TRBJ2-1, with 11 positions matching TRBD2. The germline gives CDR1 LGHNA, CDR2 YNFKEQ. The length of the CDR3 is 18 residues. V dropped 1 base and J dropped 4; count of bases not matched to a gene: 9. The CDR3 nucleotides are TGTGCCAGCAGCCAAGCTAGTACTAGCGGGGGCCTATACAATGAGCAGTTCTTC. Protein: CASSQASTSGGLYNEQFF.

CDR3 nucleotide sequence: TGCGCCAGCAGCTTCCAGTGGGAGGAGACCCAGTACTTC. Amino acid sequence: CASSFQWEETQYF. The chain employs TRBV5-1 and TRBJ2-5, with D possibly TRBD2 on 5 matching bases. There are 13 residues in the CDR3. Germline values: CDR1 SGHRS, CDR2 YFSETQ. The V gene lost 2 bases and the J gene lost 5 bases, with 10 bases spanning the gap. The whole variable domain, filled in from reference TRBV5-1 and TRBJ2-5, reads KAGVTQTPRYLIKTRGQQVTLSCSPISGHRSVSWYQQTPGQGLQFLFEYFSETQRNKGNFPGRFSGRQFSNSRSEMNVSTLELGDSALYLCASSFQWEETQYFGPGTRLLVL.

CDR3 in DNA: TGTGCCAGCAGTCCCCACCCGGCTGGAGGGGAAGCTTTCTTT. This codes for CASSPHPAGGEAFF. The chain links TRBV2 to TRBJ1-1, with D unclear. V dropped 5 bases and J dropped 8 bases, with 18 bases sitting between them. CDR3 length equals 14 residues. Germline CDR1 reads SNHLY; CDR2 reads FYNNEI.

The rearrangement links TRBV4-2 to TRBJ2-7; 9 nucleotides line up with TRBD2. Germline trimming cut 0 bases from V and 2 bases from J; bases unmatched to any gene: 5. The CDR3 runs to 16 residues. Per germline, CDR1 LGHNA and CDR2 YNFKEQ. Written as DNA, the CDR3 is TGTGCCAGCAGCCAAGACACTAGCGGGCGCCCCTACGAGCAGTACTTC. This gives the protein CASSQDTSGRPYEQYF.